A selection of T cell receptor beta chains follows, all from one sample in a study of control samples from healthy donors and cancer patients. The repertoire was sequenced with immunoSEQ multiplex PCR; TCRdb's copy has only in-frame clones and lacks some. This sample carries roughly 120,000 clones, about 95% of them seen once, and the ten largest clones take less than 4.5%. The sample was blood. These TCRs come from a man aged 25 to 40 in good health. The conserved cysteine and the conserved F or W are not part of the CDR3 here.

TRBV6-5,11,ASSYRHNEKLF
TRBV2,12,ASIRVAGSDTQY
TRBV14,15,ASSHPGAEGQRDIQY
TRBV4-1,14,ASSQVLQGLNEKLF
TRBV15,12,ATSSRTPRETQY
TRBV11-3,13,ASSSGISGANVLT
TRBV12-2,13,ASRLVSLAGNEQY
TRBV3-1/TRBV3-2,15,ASSQDIGEWGNYGYT
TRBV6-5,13,ASTQGQFSGNTIY
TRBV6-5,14,ASSYSRGSTTAGAF
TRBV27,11,ASSLVGHYEQY
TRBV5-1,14,ASSVGGTRSTDTQY
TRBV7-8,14,ASSLGGQVNGYEQY
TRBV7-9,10,ASSLESEKLF
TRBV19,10,ASSNVDDTQY
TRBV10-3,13,AISASGTGISEQY
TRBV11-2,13,ASSQSGTGPVGYT
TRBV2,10,ASSEKASGAF